This T cell receptor (beta chain) was recorded in a study of spatial heterogeneity in lung cancer. The CDR3 has 14 residues. V dropped 2 bases and J dropped 8 bases, with 15 bases sitting between them. CDR1 is MNHEY and CDR2 is SMNVEV in the germline V gene (reference sequence). Each CDR3 protein gets one entry after TCRdb re-called the 5' RACE reads with MiXCR. This sample has about 44,000 distinct CDR3 sequences, with roughly an eighth found just once. This clonotype was counted between two and nine times. Time point given: sample taken at primary tumor resection. Untreated early-stage non-small cell lung cancer patients, roughly 72 in total, were the donors. Unsorted whole RNA samples from tumor, nontumor lung or frozen PBMC were sequenced.

Sequencing was performed on PBMCs, taken at surgery. This TCR was sampled from a male donor with early-stage non-small cell lung cancer. The chain combines TRBV27 with TRBJ1-2, with D possibly being TRBD1 (5 bases). The CDR3 is CASSLMGTSQGYTF. Here the CDR3 DNA reads TGTGCCAGCAGTTTAATGGGGACCTCCCAGGGCTACACCTTC.